These 12 T cell receptor beta chains were sequenced from one sample in a study of cytomegalovirus exposure and HLA in healthy donors. PCR was performed using 60 Vbeta and 13 Jbeta primers. The table came from immunoSEQ multiplex PCR; TCRdb's copy has only in-frame clones and leaves some out. The sample lists about 68,000 clones; approximately 75% were seen once. Sequencing input: PBMCs. The receptor source for this set is a human donor in good health.

This chain connects TRBV6-1 to TRBJ1-5, with a possible D match to TRBD1 (5 bases). There are 12 residues in the CDR3. In germline, CDR1 is MNHNS, CDR2 SASEGT. The V end lost 5 bases, the J end lost 6 bases, and 8 bases lay between the germline ends. The CDR3 DNA follows: TGTGCCAGCAGTCTAGGGGCTCAGCCCCAGCATTTT. This translates into CASSLGAQPQHF.

The rearrangement uses TRBV19 and TRBJ2-1; D perhaps matches TRBD2 (7 bases). Trimming removed 4 bases at V and 0 bases at J, with 10 bases between. CDR1 and CDR2 from the germline V gene are LNHDA and SQIVND (reference sequence). The CDR3 runs to 15 residues. Written as DNA, the CDR3 is TGTGCCAGTAGTAGCGGGGGCCGCTCCTACAATGAGCAGTTCTTC. It specifies CASSSGGRSYNEQFF.

J is TRBJ2-1 and V is TRBV11-1, with 7 bases that match TRBD2. The CDR3 extends over 16 amino acids. The germline V gene has CDR1 SGHAT and CDR2 FQDESV (reference sequence). The ends lost 2 bases at V and 6 bases at J; junction bases unmatched: 10. The CDR3 DNA follows: TGTGCCAGCAGCTTAAGGGAGGGGCCGACTCCCAATGAGCAGTTCTTC. Protein sequence: CASSLREGPTPNEQFF.

The rearrangement links TRBV7-9 to TRBJ1-2; 8 nucleotides match TRBD1. This CDR3 has 14 residues. Trimming at V came to 5 bases and at J to 6 bases, leaving 8 bases not matched to a gene. Germline V lookup: CDR1 SEHNR, CDR2 FQNEAQ (reference sequence). The CDR3 here is CASSPGQGRDGYTF. Here the CDR3 DNA reads TGTGCCAGCAGCCCCGGACAGGGCAGGGATGGCTACACCTTC.

The chain uses TRBV6-1 and TRBJ1-5, with 9 nucleotides matching TRBD1. This CDR3 spans 16 amino acids. The V segment lost 2 bases and the J segment 4 bases; nucleotides outside the gene matches: 6. Germline V lookup: CDR1 MNHNS, CDR2 SASEGT. CDR3 coding DNA: TGTGCCAGCAGTGAATTGGGACAGGGACCGAATCAGCCCCAGCATTTT. It encodes CASSELGQGPNQPQHF.

V gene TRBV19 combines with J gene TRBJ1-5, with D possibly being TRBD1 (6 bases). CDR1 is LNHDA and CDR2 is SQIVND in the germline V gene (reference sequence). Trimming took off 8 bases at V and 0 bases at J, with 14 bases between the two ends. The length of the CDR3 is 15 residues. The CDR3 DNA follows: TGTGCCAGTGAGAGTGGACAGTATAGCAATCAGCCCCAGCATTTT. Translated, it gives CASESGQYSNQPQHF.

The rearrangement joins TRBV5-1 to TRBJ1-5; tentative D call: TRBD1 (5 bases). The CDR3 is 14 residues long. The germline CDR1 and CDR2 sequences are SGHRS and YFSETQ. The ends were cut back, 0 bases at V and 4 bases at J, with 8 bases in the middle. CDR3 amino acids: CASSLEGPNQPQHF. The CDR3 DNA reads as TGCGCCAGCAGCTTGGAGGGGCCTAATCAGCCCCAGCATTTT.

The rearrangement uses TRBV6-5 and TRBJ2-1, with 9 bases aligning to TRBD2. Losses at the gene ends were 6 bases for V and 6 bases for J; bases not matched to a gene: 9. CDR1 MNHEY and CDR2 SVGAGI come from the germline V gene. The CDR3 is made up of 15 amino acids. This chain's CDR3 is CASSPGRRGGNEQFF. In nucleotides, the CDR3 is TGTGCCAGCAGCCCTGGGAGGCGGGGGGGCAATGAGCAGTTCTTC.

This clone was detected only once. The chain couples TRBV5-6 to TRBJ2-7; a weak D match, TRBD2 (5 bases). The CDR3 covers 13 residues. The germline CDR1 and CDR2 sequences are SGHDT and YYEEEE. The ends were cut back, 5 bases at V and 6 bases at J, with 15 bases in the middle. CDR3 protein: CASRRGRLSEQYF. In DNA form, the CDR3 reads TGTGCCAGCAGAAGAGGGCGGCTTAGCGAGCAGTACTTC.

V gene TRBV30 combines with J gene TRBJ1-5; a possible D gene is TRBD1 (5 bases). The V gene lost 2 bases and the J gene lost 2 bases, with 13 bases spanning the gap. Germline V gives CDR1 GTSNPN, CDR2 SVGIG (reference sequence). The length of the CDR3 is 15 residues. CDR3 sequence (DNA): TGTGCCTGGAGTCGTAAGGGGATCGGCAATCAGCCCCAGCATTTT. This gives the protein CAWSRKGIGNQPQHF.

For the CDR3, the DNA is TGTGCCAGCAGCCCCAAGACTAGCGGGGGGCCAGGGAGGTTCTTC. Translation gives CASSPKTSGGPGRFF. The chain employs TRBV7-2 and TRBJ2-1; the match to TRBD2 covers 13 bases. From germline, CDR1 is SGHTA and CDR2 FQGNSA. CDR3 length: 15 amino acids. J lost 15 bases, V lost 5 bases, and 13 bases had no gene match.

This clone was seen only a few times. The chain recombines TRBV6-1 with TRBJ1-4; 11 bases align to TRBD1. Germline CDR1 reads MNHNS; CDR2 reads SASEGT. This CDR3 has 15 residues. The V segment lost 9 bases and the J segment 6 bases; nucleotides outside the gene matches: 9. This CDR3 reads CASRDRGMFDEKLFF. The CDR3 nucleotides read TGTGCCAGTAGGGACAGGGGGATGTTTGATGAAAAACTGTTTTTT.